The T cell receptor beta chain under discussion was sequenced for a study of cytomegalovirus exposure and HLA in healthy donors (dated 2017 in TCRdb). Study-wide context: According to an earlier analysis of around 600 of the donors, 150 million to 200 million T cells yielded approximately 120 million unique TCR beta sequences and more than 250 Gb of sequence data. Roughly 300 gigabases of sequencing data and around 80 million unique TCR sequences made up an early release that covered several hundred HLA-typed donors. Of the roughly 410 genotyped donors, 81% were placed in the genetic ancestry cluster associated with self-reported Caucasian donors. The study aimed to test whether signatures of past pathogen exposure could be identified by cataloging public T cell receptors. The study profiled the T cell repertoires of hundreds of subjects by immunosequencing and related them to cytomegalovirus serostatus. Along with the approximately 700-subject first cohort, a separate validation cohort of over a hundred different subjects was used. High-throughput TCR immunosequencing, statistical association of individual TCRs with disease status, and machine learning were combined to predict cytomegalovirus infection status. In a later analysis, previously published TCR beta repertoires from 670 or so donors were re-analyzed and high-resolution HLA genotyping was added so that TCR occurrence patterns could be studied. Rather than using new phenotypic data, the later analysis identified candidate immune exposures from TCR beta sequences and from how often those sequences occurred across donors. To decide whether each TCR beta V gene segment behaved as functional or pseudogenic, an earlier analysis of some 600 of the donors relied on high-throughput TCR beta sequencing. Donor age, sex, ethnicity and CMV serostatus were compiled together with the repertoire data. In a later genetic analysis, genome-wide SNP genotypes for about three fifths of the roughly 670 donors were used, and that subset was treated as a discovery cohort. All discovery cohort repertoires had been generated using a single sequencing platform. HLA typing covered class I and class II loci at four-digit resolution. Typing coverage varied by locus: roughly 629-640 donors for A, B, C, DRB1 and DQB1; 500 to 550 for DQA1; about 590 for DPA1; 450 to 480 for DPB1. Roughly 5 DR-DQ haplotypes were handled as single units for association and clustering, since linkage in the cohort was strong. Among roughly 400 genotyped donors of the cohort, an average of 235,054 unique TCR beta nucleotide sequences were sequenced per donor, roughly 20% of them non-productive.

The cohort consisted of more than 650 healthy bone marrow donors. At the time of sampling, all cohort members were nominally healthy, though unrecorded immune exposures were likely present. The donor was CMV seropositive and was included in the group of 289 seropositive cohort members. Every donor gave a peripheral blood sample, and the peripheral blood mononuclear cells from that sample were used for TCR beta sequencing. The Qiagen DNeasy Blood Extraction Kit was used to extract genomic DNA from the blood cell samples. Summary of the overall study and its limitations: A further reported finding was that TCR beta sequences accurately predicted the HLA-A and HLA-B alleles for most subjects in the first cohort. Because counts were too low, about 18 rarely observed V segments, including chromosome 9 orphons, were excluded from the earlier analysis of roughly 580 of the donors. A later analysis found that most CMV-associated TCR beta chains appeared HLA-restricted, with HLA associations seemingly driven largely by CMV exposure. When HLA alleles, especially DR and DQ, strongly co-occurred, attributing TCR associations to individual alleles was difficult. Because the 87-base-pair reads could not distinguish some IMGT-functional V segments, including TRBV6-2 and TRBV6-3, those segments were excluded. For the cohort, immune exposure information was limited to CMV serostatus. The cohort was sequenced for TCR beta chains only, and without alpha or paired-chain data the features that could be detected were limited. A later analysis found that TCR association rates varied across HLA loci, with DRB1 alleles showing the most associated TCRs and HLA-C alleles the fewest. A cluster of highly shared sequence variants was judged likely to be a technical artifact of the sequencing pipeline. A few of the identified cytomegalovirus-associated TCR beta chains were confirmed in vitro to be specific for cytomegalovirus antigens. A later analysis reported that several top co-occurrence clusters appeared linked to parvovirus B19, influenza, CMV and Epstein-Barr virus. In a later analysis, over 15,000 TCR beta sequences were associated with specific HLA alleles at a false discovery rate of 0.05. The classifier was reported to diagnose cytomegalovirus status with high specificity and sensitivity in both the original cohort and the validation cohort. A later genetic analysis reported fewer N-insertions in productive TCRs among donors in an Asian-associated ancestry cluster than the approximately 700-donor mean. Sequencing depth was assumed to be roughly uniform across donors in the presence/absence analyses, though that assumption may not hold. V-gene and J-gene trimming of TCR beta chains was associated with a missense DCLRE1C variant in a later genetic analysis, and the association was replicated in an independent cohort. Most TCR sequences were observed very rarely across donors, whereas some public TCRs were present in many individuals. The study listed approximately 150 TCR beta chains as associated with cytomegalovirus. Compared with equally common non-associated chains, HLA-associated TCR beta chains in a later analysis were more clonally expanded and had lower generation probabilities. Correlated functional status among segregating V segments might reflect linkage disequilibrium, but an unknown experimental factor could not be ruled out. Broadly in line with IMGT annotations, most TCR beta V segments showed up in productive rearrangements about 87% or about 30% of the time in an earlier analysis of around 600 of the donors. It was suggested by the authors that the approach could potentially be generalized to other disease states and immunological phenotypes. HLA typing was unavailable for some donors at each locus, so association tests used only the typed subset.

Via the germline V gene, CDR1 is SGHVS and CDR2 FQNEAQ. From V the trimming removes 5 bases and from J it removes 5 bases, while the gene matches leave 7 bases of the junction unaccounted for. The CDR3 starts with the cysteine, ends with the phenylalanine, and has 14 residues. Only the CDR3 region is kept as DNA, spanning 42 bases read in frame from base 1. A word on this clone: Its antigen is still unknown. No quality values exist for individual bases; no much larger clone is one base distant.

The library was obtained by the immunoSEQ multiplex PCR assay. A mixture of 60 forward primers for TCR Vbeta segments and 13 reverse primers for TCR Jbeta segments was used in the multiplex PCR. The CDR3 region of rearranged TCR beta genes was amplified from genomic DNA with a multiplex PCR assay. The amplified TCR beta libraries were sequenced on the Illumina HiSeq System as 87-base-pair reads. From the authors' description of their analysis: Across the 500 to 850 repertoires, a later analysis counted 60 million to 90 million unique TCR beta chains, roughly 11 million of which were shared by at least two donors. Raw reads were error-corrected and collapsed into unique sequences by a nearest-neighbor algorithm in which closely related sequences were merged to remove PCR and sequencing errors. Alignment of CDR3 sequences to IMGT reference sequences was used to assign V, D and J gene segments. For a sequence to be retained, at least a six-nucleotide match to both a V gene segment and a J gene segment was required. Rearrangements were called productive when the CDR3 lacked stop codons and stayed in frame with V and J; all others were non-productive. Following IMGT convention, CDR3 was defined as the stretch from the second conserved V-encoded cysteine up to the conserved J-encoded phenylalanine. The earlier analysis of some 540 of the donors excluded any sequence lacking an unambiguous match to a single V gene segment. In an earlier analysis of approximately 610 of the donors, V segments were called functional above 56.7% productive rearrangements and were called segregating when the between-donor standard deviation exceeded 5%. A statistical classification framework was built for diagnosing cytomegalovirus status from the catalog of TCR beta chain sequences. In a later analysis, TCR nucleotide sequences were compared against IMGT/GENE-DB human TR gene sequences so that V and J genes could be assigned. A later analysis assigned CDR3 sequences and most-parsimonious VDJ recombination scenarios with the TCRdist pipeline. In a later analysis, each TCR beta chain was defined by its CDR3 amino acid sequence together with its V-gene family, and reads lacking a unique V-gene family were excluded. To address suspected cross-contamination and a sequencing artifact, a later analysis removed approximately 600 highly shared, low-generation-probability nucleotide sequences. In a later analysis, a clonal expansion index was calculated for each public chain from normalized within-repertoire ranks of inferred template counts. In a later analysis, generation probabilities were computed using a VDJ recombination model fitted to out-of-frame rearrangements, and the results were checked against IGoR. Hypergeometric tests were used in a later analysis to score TCR-TCR, TCR-HLA and TCR-CMV co-occurrence, with a repertoire-size bias correction applied to the TCR pairs. To estimate false discovery rates, a later analysis permuted the HLA or CMV assignments 20 times. A later analysis grouped co-occurring TCRs with DBSCAN, adding TCRdist sequence similarity when clustering within HLA-allele-positive subsets. For co-occurrence clustering, repertoires with fewer than 30,000 or more than 120,000 public chains were excluded, along with four or five repertoires with anomalous nucleotide sharing. Entries here come from immuneACCESS through TCRdb and include only in-frame sequences with V and J called. Some clones fail to appear in such tables; in the studies checked, an unresolved V gene covers under half of the shortfall, and the cause of the remainder is unknown. V, J and clone size reflect that table, while D and trimming were determined from the DNA. A total of more than 150,000 clones appear in this sample, more than 75% of them only once. The leading ten clones occupy less than 2.5% of the sample.

This TCR came from a woman aged 25 to 39 in good health and CMV-seropositive. The sequence is built from TRBV7-8 and TRBJ2-7; 9 middle bases align to TRBD2. Sample: PBMCs. This receptor has the CDR3 CASSKGGGVDEQYF. DNA sequence: TGTGCCAGCAGCAAAGGCGGGGGGGTTGACGAGCAGTACTTC.